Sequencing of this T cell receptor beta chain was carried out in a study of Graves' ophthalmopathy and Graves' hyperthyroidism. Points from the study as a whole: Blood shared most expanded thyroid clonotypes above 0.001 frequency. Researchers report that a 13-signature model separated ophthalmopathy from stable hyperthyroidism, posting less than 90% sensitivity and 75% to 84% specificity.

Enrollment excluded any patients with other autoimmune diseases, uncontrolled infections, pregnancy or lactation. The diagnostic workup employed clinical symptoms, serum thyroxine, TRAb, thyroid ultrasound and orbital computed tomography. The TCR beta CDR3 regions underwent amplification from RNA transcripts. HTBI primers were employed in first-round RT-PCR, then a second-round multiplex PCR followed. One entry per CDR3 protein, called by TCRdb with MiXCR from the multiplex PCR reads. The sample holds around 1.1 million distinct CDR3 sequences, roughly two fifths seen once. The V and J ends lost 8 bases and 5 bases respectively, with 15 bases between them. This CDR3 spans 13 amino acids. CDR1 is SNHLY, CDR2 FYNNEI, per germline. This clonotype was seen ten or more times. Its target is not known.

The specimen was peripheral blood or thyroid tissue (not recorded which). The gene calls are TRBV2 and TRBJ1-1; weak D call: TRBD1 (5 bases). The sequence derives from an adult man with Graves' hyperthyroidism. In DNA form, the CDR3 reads TGTGCCAGCCTGCGCCAGGAGGGGACTGAAGCTTTCTTT. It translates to CASLRQEGTEAFF.